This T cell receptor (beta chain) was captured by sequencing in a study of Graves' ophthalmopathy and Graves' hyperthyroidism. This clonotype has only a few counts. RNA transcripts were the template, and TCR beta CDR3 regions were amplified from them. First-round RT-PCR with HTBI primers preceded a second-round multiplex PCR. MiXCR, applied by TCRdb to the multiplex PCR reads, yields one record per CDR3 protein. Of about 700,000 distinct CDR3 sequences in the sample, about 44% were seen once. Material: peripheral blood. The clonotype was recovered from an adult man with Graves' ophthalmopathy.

The CDR3 DNA sequence: TGTGCCAGCAGTTTGGTCAGGGGCGAGCAGTACTTC. The encoded protein is CASSLVRGEQYF. V gene TRBV2 combines with J gene TRBJ2-7; tentatively, D is TRBD1 (6 bases). V lost 5 bases, J lost 6 bases, and 11 bases lay in between. The CDR3 has 12 amino acids. From germline, CDR1 is SNHLY and CDR2 FYNNEI.